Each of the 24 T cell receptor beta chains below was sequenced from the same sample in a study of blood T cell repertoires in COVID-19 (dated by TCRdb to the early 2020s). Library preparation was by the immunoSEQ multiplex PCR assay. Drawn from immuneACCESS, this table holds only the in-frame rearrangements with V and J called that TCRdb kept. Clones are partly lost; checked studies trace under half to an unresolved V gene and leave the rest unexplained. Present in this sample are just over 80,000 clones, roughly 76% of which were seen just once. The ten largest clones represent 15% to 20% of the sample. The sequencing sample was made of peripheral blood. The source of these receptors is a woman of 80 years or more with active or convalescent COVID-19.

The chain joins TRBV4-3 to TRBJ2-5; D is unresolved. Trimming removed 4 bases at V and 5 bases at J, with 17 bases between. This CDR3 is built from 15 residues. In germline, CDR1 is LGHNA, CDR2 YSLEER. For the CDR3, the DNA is TGCGCCAGCAGCCCCCGCCTGGCGGCGGTGGAGACCCAGTACTTC. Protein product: CASSPRLAAVETQYF.

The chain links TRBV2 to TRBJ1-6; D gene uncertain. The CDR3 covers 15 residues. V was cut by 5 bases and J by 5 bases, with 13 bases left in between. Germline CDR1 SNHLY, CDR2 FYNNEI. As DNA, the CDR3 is TGTGCCAGCAGTCCTCTAGCGTTGAATAATTCACCCCTCCACTTT. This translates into CASSPLALNNSPLHF.

The CDR3 sequence is CASSLSGLANTGELFF. CDR3 nucleotide sequence: TGTGCCAGCAGCTTATCGGGTCTAGCGAACACCGGGGAGCTGTTTTTT. The chain carries TRBV7-2 and TRBJ2-2; D is unclear. This CDR3 is 16 amino acids long. V was shortened by 2 bases and J by 0 bases, with 10 bases between the two germline ends. Germline lookup yields CDR1 SGHTA and CDR2 FQGNSA.

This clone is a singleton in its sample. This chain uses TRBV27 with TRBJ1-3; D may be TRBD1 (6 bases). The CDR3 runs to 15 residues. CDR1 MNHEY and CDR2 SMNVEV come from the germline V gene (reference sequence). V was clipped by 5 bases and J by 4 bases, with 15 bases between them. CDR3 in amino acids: CASSLNTGTGNTIYF. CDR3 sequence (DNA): TGTGCCAGCAGTCTTAATACAGGGACCGGAAACACCATATATTTT.

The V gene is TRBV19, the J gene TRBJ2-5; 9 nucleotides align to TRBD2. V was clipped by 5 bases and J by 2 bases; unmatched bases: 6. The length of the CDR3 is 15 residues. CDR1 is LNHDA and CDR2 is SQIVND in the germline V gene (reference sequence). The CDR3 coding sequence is TGTGCCAGTAGTCCCAGAAGCGGGGGGCAAGAGACCCAGTACTTC. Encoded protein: CASSPRSGGQETQYF.

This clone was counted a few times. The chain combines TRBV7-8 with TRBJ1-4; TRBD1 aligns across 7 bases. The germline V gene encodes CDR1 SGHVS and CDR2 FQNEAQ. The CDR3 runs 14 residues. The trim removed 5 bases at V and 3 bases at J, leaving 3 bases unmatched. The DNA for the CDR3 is TGTGCCAGCAGCCCGGGACAGCCTAATGAAAAACTGTTTTTT. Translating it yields CASSPGQPNEKLFF. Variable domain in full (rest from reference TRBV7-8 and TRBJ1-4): GAGVSQSPRYKVAKRGQDVALRCDPISGHVSLFWYQQALGQGPEFLTYFQNEAQLDKSGLPSDRFFAERPEGSVSTLKIQRTQQEDSAVYLCASSPGQPNEKLFFGSGTQLSVL.

In DNA form, the CDR3 reads TGTGCCAGCACCCCCGGGGGAAGGGACACTGAAGCTTTCTTT. The encoded protein is CASTPGGRDTEAFF. The rearrangement joins TRBV11-2 to TRBJ1-1, with D perhaps matching TRBD1 (5 bases). Germline-derived CDR1 and CDR2 are SGHAT and FQNNGV. This CDR3 spans 14 amino acids. V lost 7 bases, J lost 3 bases, and 15 bases lay in between.

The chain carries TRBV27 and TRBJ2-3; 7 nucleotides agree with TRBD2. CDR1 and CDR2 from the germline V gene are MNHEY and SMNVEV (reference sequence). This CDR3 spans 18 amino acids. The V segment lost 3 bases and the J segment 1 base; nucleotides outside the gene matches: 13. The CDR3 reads CASSFHRGVPIGTDTQYF. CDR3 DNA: TGTGCCAGCAGTTTTCACCGGGGGGTCCCCATTGGCACAGATACGCAGTATTTT.

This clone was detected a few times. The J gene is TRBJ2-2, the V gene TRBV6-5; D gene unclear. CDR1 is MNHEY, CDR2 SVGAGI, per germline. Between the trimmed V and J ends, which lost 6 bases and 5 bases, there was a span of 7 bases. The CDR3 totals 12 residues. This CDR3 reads CASSRRTGELFF. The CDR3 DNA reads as TGTGCCAGCAGCCGGAGAACCGGGGAGCTGTTTTTT.

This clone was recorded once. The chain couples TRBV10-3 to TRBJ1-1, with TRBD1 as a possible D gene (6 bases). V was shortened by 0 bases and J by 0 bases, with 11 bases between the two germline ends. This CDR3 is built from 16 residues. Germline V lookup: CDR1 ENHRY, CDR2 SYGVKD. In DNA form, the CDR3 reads TGTGCCATCAGTGAGTCGAATGACAGGCTGAACACTGAAGCTTTCTTT. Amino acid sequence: CAISESNDRLNTEAFF.

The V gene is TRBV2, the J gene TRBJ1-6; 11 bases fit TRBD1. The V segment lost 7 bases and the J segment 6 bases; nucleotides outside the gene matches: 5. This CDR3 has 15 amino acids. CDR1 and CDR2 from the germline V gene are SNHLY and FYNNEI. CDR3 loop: CASIRDRGFNSPLHF. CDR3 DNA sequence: TGTGCCAGCATCCGGGACAGGGGGTTTAATTCACCCCTCCACTTT. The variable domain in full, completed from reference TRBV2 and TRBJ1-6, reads EPEVTQTPSHQVTQMGQEVILRCVPISNHLYFYWYRQILGQKVEFLVSFYNNEISEKSEIFDDQFSVERPDGSNFTLKIRSTKLEDSAMYFCASIRDRGFNSPLHFGNGTRLTVT.

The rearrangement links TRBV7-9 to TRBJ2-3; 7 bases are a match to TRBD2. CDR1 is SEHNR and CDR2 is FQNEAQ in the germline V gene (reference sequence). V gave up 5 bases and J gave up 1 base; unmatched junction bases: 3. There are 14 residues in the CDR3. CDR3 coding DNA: TGTGCCAGCAGCCGAAGCGGGGGCACAGATACGCAGTATTTT. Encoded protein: CASSRSGGTDTQYF.

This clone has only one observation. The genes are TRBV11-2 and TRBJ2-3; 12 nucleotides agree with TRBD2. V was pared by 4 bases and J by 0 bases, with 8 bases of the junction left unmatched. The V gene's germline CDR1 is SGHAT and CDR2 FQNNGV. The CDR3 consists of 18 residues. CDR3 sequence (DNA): TGTGCCAGCAGCTCCCCGGGACTAGCGGGTCCCAGCACAGATACGCAGTATTTT. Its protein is CASSSPGLAGPSTDTQYF.

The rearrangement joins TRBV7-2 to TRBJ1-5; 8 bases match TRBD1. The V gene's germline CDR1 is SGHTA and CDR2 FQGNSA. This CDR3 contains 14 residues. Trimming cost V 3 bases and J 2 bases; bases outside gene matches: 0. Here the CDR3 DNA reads TGTGCCAGCAGCTTGACAGGGGGCAATCAGCCCCAGCATTTT. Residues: CASSLTGGNQPQHF.

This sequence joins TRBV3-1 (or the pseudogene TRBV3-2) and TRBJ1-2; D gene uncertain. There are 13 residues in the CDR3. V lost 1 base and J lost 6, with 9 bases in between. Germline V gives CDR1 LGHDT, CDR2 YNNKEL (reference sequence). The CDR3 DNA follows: TGTGCCAGCAGCCAAGCCGCGTCCGATGGCTACACCTTC. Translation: CASSQAASDGYTF.

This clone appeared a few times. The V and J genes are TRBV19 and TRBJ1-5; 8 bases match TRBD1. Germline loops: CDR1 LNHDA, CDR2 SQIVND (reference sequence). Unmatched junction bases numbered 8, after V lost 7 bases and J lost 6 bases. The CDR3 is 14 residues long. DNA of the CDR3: TGTGCCAGTACCACAGGGGGATCGGGTCAGCCCCAGCATTTT. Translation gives CASTTGGSGQPQHF.

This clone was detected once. The CDR3 DNA reads as TGTGCCAGCAGTGATACGGGACAGGGGGACACTGAAGCTTTCTTT. This gives the protein CASSDTGQGDTEAFF. The chain carries TRBV25-1 and TRBJ1-1; TRBD1 matches 11 bases. Germline loops: CDR1 MGHDK, CDR2 SYGVNS. The CDR3 spans 15 residues. V trimming: 3 bases; J trimming: 3 bases; junction bases outside the gene matches: 3.

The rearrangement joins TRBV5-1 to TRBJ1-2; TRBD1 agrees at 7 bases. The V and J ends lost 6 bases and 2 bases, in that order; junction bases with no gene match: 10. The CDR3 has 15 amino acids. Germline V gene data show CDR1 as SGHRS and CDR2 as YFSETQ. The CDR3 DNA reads TGCGCCAGCACCCCGGACAGGCGAGGGAACTATGGCTACACCTTC. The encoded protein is CASTPDRRGNYGYTF.

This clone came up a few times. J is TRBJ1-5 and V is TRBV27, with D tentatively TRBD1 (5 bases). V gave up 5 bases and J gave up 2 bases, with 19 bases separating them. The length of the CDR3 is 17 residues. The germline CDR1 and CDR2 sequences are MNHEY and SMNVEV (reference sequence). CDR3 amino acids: CASSLQGSGSGNQPQHF. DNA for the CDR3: TGTGCCAGCAGTCTTCAGGGATCAGGGTCGGGCAATCAGCCCCAGCATTTT.

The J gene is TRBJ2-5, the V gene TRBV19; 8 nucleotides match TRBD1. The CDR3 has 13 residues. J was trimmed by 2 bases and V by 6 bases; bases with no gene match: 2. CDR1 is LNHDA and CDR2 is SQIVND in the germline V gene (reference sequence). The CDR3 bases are TGTGCCAGTAGCCGACAGGGGCAAGAGACCCAGTACTTC. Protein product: CASSRQGQETQYF. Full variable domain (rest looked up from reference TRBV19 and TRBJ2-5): DGGITQSPKYLFRKEGQNVTLSCEQNLNHDAMYWYRQDPGQGLRLIYYSQIVNDFQKGDIAEGYSVSREKKESFPLTVTSAQKNPTAFYLCASSRQGQETQYFGPGTRLLVL.

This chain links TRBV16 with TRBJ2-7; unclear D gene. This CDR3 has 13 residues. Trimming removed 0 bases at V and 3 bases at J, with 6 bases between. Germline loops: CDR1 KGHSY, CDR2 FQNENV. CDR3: CASSQSNNYEQYF. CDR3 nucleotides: TGTGCCAGCAGCCAATCGAACAACTACGAGCAGTACTTC.

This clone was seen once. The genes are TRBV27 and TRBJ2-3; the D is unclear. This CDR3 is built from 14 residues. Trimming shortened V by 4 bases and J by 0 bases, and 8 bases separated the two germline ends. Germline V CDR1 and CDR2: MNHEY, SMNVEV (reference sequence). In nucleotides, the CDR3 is TGTGCCAGCAGTTCCCCTCCTAGCACAGATACGCAGTATTTT. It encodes CASSSPPSTDTQYF.

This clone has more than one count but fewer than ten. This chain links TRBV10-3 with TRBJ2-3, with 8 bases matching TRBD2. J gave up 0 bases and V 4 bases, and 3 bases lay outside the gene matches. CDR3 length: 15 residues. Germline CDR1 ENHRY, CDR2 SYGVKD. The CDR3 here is CAISVLAASTDTQYF. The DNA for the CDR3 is TGTGCCATCAGTGTACTAGCGGCGAGCACAGATACGCAGTATTTT.

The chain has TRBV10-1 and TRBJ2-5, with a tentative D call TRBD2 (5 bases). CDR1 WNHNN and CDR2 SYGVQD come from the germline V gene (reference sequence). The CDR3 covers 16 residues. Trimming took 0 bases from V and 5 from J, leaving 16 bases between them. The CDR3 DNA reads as TGCGCCAGCAGTGAGTCAGCTAGCTTAACCTGGGAGACCCAGTACTTC. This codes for CASSESASLTWETQYF.